This T cell receptor (beta chain) derives from a study of blood T cell repertoires in COVID-19. Study background: Sites in the United States, Italy and Spain provided acute and convalescent COVID-19 samples. Sources were T cells, B-cell-depleted T cells, or PBMCs; the material itself was cDNA or gDNA.

The CDR3 spans 14 residues. Germline values: CDR1 SNHLY, CDR2 FYNNEI. Losses at the gene ends were 8 bases for V and 1 base for J; bases not matched to a gene: 4. Sequencing was performed with immunoSEQ multiplex PCR; in TCRdb, only in-frame clones are kept and a portion is missing. In the table there are fewer than 110,000 clones, around 89% of which are singletons. The specimen sequenced was peripheral blood. The chain couples TRBV2 to TRBJ1-1; 10 bases fit TRBD1. The sequence was obtained from a middle-aged man with active or convalescent COVID-19. CDR3 amino acids: CASGRTGGNTEAFF. The CDR3 DNA is TGTGCCAGCGGAAGGACAGGGGGGAACACTGAAGCTTTCTTT.